The clone carrying this T cell receptor (beta chain) was detected only once. TCRdb's table, derived via immunoSEQ multiplex PCR, lists solely in-frame clones and lacks some. The data show some 400,000 clones, around 89% seen once. The data belong to a study of Ad26.COV2.S vaccination and SARS-CoV-2 variants. The treatment here: around 19 received Ad26.COV2.S at low or high dose, single or two shots; roughly 5 received placebo; per-sample allocation not given. Samples were taken on day 63 after the first vaccine or placebo injection. Germline V gene lookup returns CDR1 MGHRA and CDR2 YSYEKL. The CDR3 covers 14 residues. Trimming removed 4 bases from V and 5 bases from J; junction bases left unmatched: 3.

Sequencing was performed on peripheral blood, taken in a trial of Ad26.COV2.S vaccine versus placebo. The receptor comes from a person aged 18-65 years who received the Ad26.COV2.S COVID-19 vaccine or a placebo. The chain has TRBV4-1 and TRBJ1-5; TRBD1 agrees at 9 bases. CDR3 bases: TGCGCCAGCAGCCGAAGACAGGGGGATCAGCCCCAGCATTTT. This codes for CASSRRQGDQPQHF.